The 5 T cell receptor beta chains listed next were all sequenced from one sample in a study of cytomegalovirus exposure and HLA in healthy donors. Assay: immunoSEQ multiplex PCR; the TCRdb copy retains only in-frame clones and omits some. This table holds under 200,000 clones, approximately 87% found once. Sequencing used PBMCs. Receptors were obtained from a woman in her 30s in good health and CMV-seronegative.

This clone was seen a single time. The chain joins TRBV2 to TRBJ2-1, with TRBD2 matching over 9 bases. Trimming removed 6 bases from V and 1 base from J; junction bases left unmatched: 13. The CDR3 runs to 18 residues. Germline assignment: CDR1 SNHLY and CDR2 FYNNEI. This CDR3 reads CASRRSGTSGLSYNEQFF. CDR3 coding DNA: TGTGCCAGCAGGAGAAGCGGTACTAGCGGGTTATCCTACAATGAGCAGTTCTTC.

The rearrangement uses TRBV7-2 and TRBJ1-1, with D tentatively TRBD1 (5 bases). The CDR3 extends over 18 amino acids. In germline, CDR1 is SGHTA, CDR2 FQGNSA. The V end lost 1 base, the J end lost 4 bases, and 22 bases lay between the germline ends. The CDR3 DNA follows: TGTGCCAGCAGCTTAGTCCCCCCAGCAGGGCAGAGTAGCACTGAAGCTTTCTTT. Translating gives CASSLVPPAGQSSTEAFF.

This clone was counted only a few times. The chain couples TRBV4-2 to TRBJ2-7, with 10 bases lining up with TRBD2. J gave up 2 bases and V 0 bases, and 22 bases lay outside the gene matches. The CDR3 spans 22 residues. Per germline, CDR1 LGHNA and CDR2 YNFKEQ. As DNA, the CDR3 is TGTGCCAGCAGCCAAGAACAACCGGGGGCGGTGCTAGCGGGGGCTCAAACCTACGAGCAGTACTTC. It specifies CASSQEQPGAVLAGAQTYEQYF.

The table lists this clone with a count of one. This sequence joins TRBV11-2 and TRBJ1-4, with a tentative D call TRBD1 (6 bases). This CDR3 has 15 amino acids. Germline V gene lookup returns CDR1 SGHAT and CDR2 FQNNGV. Trimming shortened V by 4 bases and J by 6 bases, and 15 bases separated the two germline ends. In DNA form, the CDR3 reads TGTGCCAGCAGCTCACACAGGGTGAGGGATGAAAAACTGTTTTTT. It codes for CASSSHRVRDEKLFF.

This clone appeared once. This rearrangement joins TRBV18 to TRBJ1-2; 9 bases agree with TRBD1. CDR1 KGHSH and CDR2 LQKENI come from the germline V gene. Losses at the gene ends were 3 bases for V and 9 bases for J; bases not matched to a gene: 11. The CDR3 is made up of 15 amino acids. The CDR3 here is CASSPARDRAASYTF. The CDR3 DNA reads TGTGCCAGCTCACCGGCCCGGGACAGGGCTGCTAGCTACACCTTC.